The entry below gives a single T cell receptor beta chain sequence along with its context. Antigen specificity is unknown. This sample is part of a study of cytomegalovirus exposure and HLA in healthy donors. Overall study context: Out of around 360 genotyped donors, less than 85% belonged to the Caucasian-associated ancestry cluster. General study findings and limits: Specificity of a few CMV-associated chains for CMV antigens was verified in vitro. Reports credit the classifier with highly specific, highly sensitive diagnosis of cytomegalovirus status.

The germline CDR1 and CDR2 sequences are MDHEN and SYDVKM. Between the trimmed V and J ends, which lost 2 bases and 13 bases, there was a span of 13 bases. This CDR3 comprises 12 residues. Amplification used 60 Vbeta primers and 13 Jbeta primers. Some clones are missing from TCRdb's copy, which holds only in-frame ones; the method was immunoSEQ multiplex PCR. This sample yields roughly 190,000 clones, of which approximately 80% are seen a single time; about 2.6% belongs to the top ten. Those who donated were healthy bone marrow donors. The receptor's source is a female donor in good health and CMV-seronegative. The V and J genes are TRBV28 and TRBJ2-3; D possibly corresponds to TRBD2 (6 bases). Material for sequencing was PBMCs. This CDR3 reads CASSLQTRVKYF. The CDR3 coding sequence is TGTGCCAGCAGTTTACAGACTAGAGTCAAGTATTTT.